The clone carrying this T cell receptor (beta chain) came up a few times. Its antigen is still unknown. These data belong to a study of vaccination and CD4 T cells after COVID-19. This CDR3 has 12 residues. Germline loops: CDR1 SGHTA, CDR2 FQGNSA. Trimming took 3 bases from V and 8 from J, leaving 8 bases between them. Cultured CD4+ T cells had their DNA profiled by the Oncomine TCR Beta short-read assay. Genomic DNA from cultured CD4+ T cells was extracted. TCRdb itself ran the PCR reads through MiXCR, one entry per CDR3 protein. The sample holds 20,000 to 25,000 distinct CDR3 sequences, approximately 42% seen once. Described time point: late sampling 161 to 241 days after vaccination in a few convalescent patients. Treatment denoted: approximately nine-day PBMC culture with coronavirus spike peptide pools or control peptides (ViraFEST assay).

The TCR was taken from a human donor who had recovered from COVID-19. This specimen was CD4+ T cells from blood, cultured in vitro, taken about 7 months after SARS-CoV-2 vaccination. This chain joins TRBV7-2 and TRBJ2-1, with D maybe TRBD1 (5 bases). This CDR3 reads CASSFARDEQFF. CDR3 bases: TGTGCCAGCAGCTTCGCCAGGGATGAGCAGTTCTTC.